This T cell receptor (beta chain) was recorded in a study of blood T cell repertoires in COVID-19. Study context: Whether acute or convalescent, the COVID-19 samples came from the United States, Italy and Spain.

Per the original methods: Nucleated cell number was recorded as an estimate derived from reference gene primer amplification. Profiling relied on immunoSEQ multiplex PCR, and the TCRdb table lists in-frame clones only, not all of them. The D gene and trimming were derived from the DNA, and the V and J assignments and clone size from that table. The table shows around 280,000 clones, with around 88% occurring only once. Cohorts were based on clinical histories the participants reported. Recovered Cohort 3 donors showed two negative PCRs, clearance, or symptom resolution. This CDR3 contains 14 residues. Germline CDR1 is ENHRY and CDR2 is SYGVKD. The V end was cut by 4 bases, the J end by 7 bases, with 16 bases between. This clone was detected once.

The origin of this receptor is a woman aged 40 to 50 who had recovered from COVID-19. Material for sequencing was PBMCs or T cells enriched from blood (not recorded which). V gene TRBV10-3 combines with J gene TRBJ1-1; D is perhaps TRBD1 (6 bases). Written as DNA, the CDR3 is TGTGCCATCAGTGCCGGCGGCGGGGGCAGTGAAGCTTTCTTT. Encoded protein: CAISAGGGGSEAFF.